Listed below are T cell receptor beta chains from one sample, sequenced in a study of T-cell memory formation after mild COVID-19. TCRdb reanalysed the 5' RACE reads using MiXCR and keeps one entry per CDR3 protein. The repertoire holds more than 120,000 distinct CDR3 sequences, with about 5.7% as singletons. Sequenced: PBMCs or a T cell subset sorted from them (not recorded which). The receptors stem from an adult woman who had mild COVID-19 (a few samples of this study predate the infection). Cell type and time point are not known. The CDR3 runs from the conserved cysteine through the conserved F or W. Fields, in order: CDR3 protein, CDR3 DNA, V gene, clone size, J gene, D gene. The D gene is left open where the match is weak. Part of the rows lack a size; the others show once, few, many or a class for expanded clones.

cdr3_aa: CASSYSGTSGMIGPHSYNEQFF
cdr3_nt: TGTGCCAGCAGTTACTCGGGGACTAGCGGGATGATAGGCCCCCACTCCTACAATGAGCAGTTCTTC
v_call: TRBV6-5
clone_size: few
j_call: TRBJ2-1
d_call: TRBD2

cdr3_aa: CASFGQGRTGELFF
cdr3_nt: TGTGCCAGCTTTGGACAGGGGCGGACCGGGGAGCTGTTTTTT
v_call: TRBV12-3/TRBV12-4
clone_size: many
j_call: TRBJ2-2
d_call: TRBD1

cdr3_aa: CAWSVRGVNTEAFF
cdr3_nt: TGTGCCTGGAGTGTACGGGGGGTTAACACTGAAGCTTTCTTT
v_call: TRBV30
clone_size: many
j_call: TRBJ1-1
d_call: .

cdr3_aa: CASSQERATSGSPLHF
cdr3_nt: TGTGCCAGCAGCCAAGAGAGGGCCACGAGCGGTTCACCCCTCCACTTT
v_call: TRBV3-1
clone_size: .
j_call: TRBJ1-6
d_call: .

cdr3_aa: CASSLSLAKNIQYF
cdr3_nt: TGTGCCAGCAGCTTATCTTTAGCCAAAAACATTCAGTACTTC
v_call: TRBV7-9
clone_size: many
j_call: TRBJ2-4
d_call: .

cdr3_aa: CASSEGPQIQETQYF
cdr3_nt: TGCGCCAGCAGCGAGGGACCGCAGATCCAAGAGACCCAGTACTTC
v_call: TRBV5-1
clone_size: many
j_call: TRBJ2-5
d_call: .

cdr3_aa: CATSDPRGTDTQYF
cdr3_nt: TGTGCCACCAGTGACCCCAGGGGAACAGATACGCAGTATTTT
v_call: TRBV24-1
clone_size: .
j_call: TRBJ2-3
d_call: .

cdr3_aa: CASSVAYSTDTQYF
cdr3_nt: TGTGCCAGCAGCGTAGCCTACAGCACAGATACGCAGTATTTT
v_call: TRBV9
clone_size: .
j_call: TRBJ2-3
d_call: .

cdr3_aa: CASSFRRDNEQFF
cdr3_nt: TGTGCCAGCAGCTTCCGACGGGACAATGAGCAGTTCTTC
v_call: TRBV7-9
clone_size: .
j_call: TRBJ2-1
d_call: .

cdr3_aa: CASSSVGEQYF
cdr3_nt: TGTGCCAGCAGTTCGGTGGGCGAGCAGTACTTC
v_call: TRBV12-3/TRBV12-4
clone_size: many
j_call: TRBJ2-7
d_call: .

cdr3_aa: CASSGTGSTDTQYF
cdr3_nt: TGCGCCAGCAGCGGCACAGGGTCCACAGATACGCAGTATTTT
v_call: TRBV5-1
clone_size: many
j_call: TRBJ2-3
d_call: .

cdr3_aa: CASNSSGGNTDTQYF
cdr3_nt: TGTGCCAGCAACTCTAGCGGGGGAAATACAGATACGCAGTATTTT
v_call: TRBV21-1
clone_size: .
j_call: TRBJ2-3
d_call: .

cdr3_aa: CSARGGLNTEAFF
cdr3_nt: TGCAGTGCTAGAGGGGGGTTGAACACTGAAGCTTTCTTT
v_call: TRBV20-1
clone_size: many
j_call: TRBJ1-1
d_call: .

cdr3_aa: CASSARRGGYGYTF
cdr3_nt: TGTGCCAGCAGCGCCCGGCGGGGTGGCTATGGCTACACCTTC
v_call: TRBV11-2
clone_size: few
j_call: TRBJ1-2
d_call: .

cdr3_aa: CASSPGGGGEKLFF
cdr3_nt: TGTGCCAGCAGCCCCGGAGGCGGGGGGGAAAAACTGTTTTTT
v_call: TRBV7-9
clone_size: few
j_call: TRBJ1-4
d_call: .

cdr3_aa: CATSRGGTGTEAFF
cdr3_nt: TGTGCCACCAGCAGAGGGGGGACGGGAACTGAAGCTTTCTTT
v_call: TRBV15
clone_size: many
j_call: TRBJ1-1
d_call: .

cdr3_aa: CASSGQGIPGELFF
cdr3_nt: TGTGCCAGCAGCGGACAGGGGATTCCCGGGGAGCTGTTTTTT
v_call: TRBV7-9
clone_size: .
j_call: TRBJ2-2
d_call: TRBD1

cdr3_aa: CASSLAGGNTIYF
cdr3_nt: TGTGCCAGCAGCTTAGCAGGAGGAAACACCATATATTTT
v_call: TRBV7-9
clone_size: .
j_call: TRBJ1-3
d_call: .

cdr3_aa: CSARTLAGPKNIQYF
cdr3_nt: TGCAGTGCCAGAACACTAGCGGGGCCCAAAAACATTCAGTACTTC
v_call: TRBV20-1
clone_size: many
j_call: TRBJ2-4
d_call: TRBD2

cdr3_aa: CASSYSGRGDTEAFF
cdr3_nt: TGTGCCAGCAGTTACTCGGGCAGGGGGGACACTGAAGCTTTCTTT
v_call: TRBV6-5
clone_size: many
j_call: TRBJ1-1
d_call: TRBD1

cdr3_aa: CASSPGGGENTEAFF
cdr3_nt: TGCGCCAGCAGCCCCGGGGGGGGAGAGAACACTGAAGCTTTCTTT
v_call: TRBV5-1
clone_size: few
j_call: TRBJ1-1
d_call: .

cdr3_aa: CASSLGTAREEQYF
cdr3_nt: TGTGCCAGCAGTTTAGGGACAGCTCGCGAAGAGCAGTACTTC
v_call: TRBV12-3/TRBV12-4
clone_size: many
j_call: TRBJ2-7
d_call: .

cdr3_aa: CASSTRTGPYELINYEQYF
cdr3_nt: TGTGCCAGCAGCACAAGGACTGGACCCTACGAGCTGATCAACTACGAGCAGTACTTC
v_call: TRBV11-2
clone_size: few
j_call: TRBJ2-7
d_call: .

cdr3_aa: CASSLGDGEQFF
cdr3_nt: TGCGCCAGCAGCTTAGGGGACGGTGAGCAGTTCTTC
v_call: TRBV5-1
clone_size: many
j_call: TRBJ2-1
d_call: .

cdr3_aa: CASSLRIAGAEQYF
cdr3_nt: TGTGCCAGCAGTTTGAGGATAGCGGGAGCGGAGCAGTACTTC
v_call: TRBV12-3/TRBV12-4
clone_size: many
j_call: TRBJ2-7
d_call: TRBD2

cdr3_aa: CASGTSGVMYNEQFF
cdr3_nt: TGTGCCAGCGGGACTAGCGGCGTGATGTACAATGAGCAGTTCTTC
v_call: TRBV2
clone_size: .
j_call: TRBJ2-1
d_call: TRBD2

cdr3_aa: CASSPGTDEQFF
cdr3_nt: TGCGCCAGCAGCCCTGGGACAGATGAGCAGTTCTTC
v_call: TRBV5-1
clone_size: many
j_call: TRBJ2-1
d_call: TRBD1

cdr3_aa: CASSESAREQYF
cdr3_nt: TGTGCCAGCAGTGAGTCGGCTCGTGAGCAGTACTTC
v_call: TRBV6-4
clone_size: .
j_call: TRBJ2-7
d_call: .

cdr3_aa: CSVRDRDTEAFF
cdr3_nt: TGCAGCGTCCGGGACAGAGACACTGAAGCTTTCTTT
v_call: TRBV29-1
clone_size: many
j_call: TRBJ1-1
d_call: TRBD1

cdr3_aa: CARSLLGTSEFNEQFF
cdr3_nt: TGTGCCAGAAGTCTCCTGGGGACTAGCGAGTTCAATGAGCAGTTCTTC
v_call: TRBV2
clone_size: .
j_call: TRBJ2-1
d_call: TRBD2

cdr3_aa: CASSVAWGGPTSF
cdr3_nt: TGTGCCAGCAGCGTAGCTTGGGGGGGACCGACAAGTTTT
v_call: TRBV9
clone_size: .
j_call: TRBJ1-4
d_call: .

cdr3_aa: CASSTPSGRLTSTDTQYF
cdr3_nt: TGTGCCAGCAGTACCCCCAGCGGGAGGCTTACTAGCACAGATACGCAGTATTTT
v_call: TRBV12-3/TRBV12-4
clone_size: .
j_call: TRBJ2-3
d_call: TRBD2

cdr3_aa: CASSSGLAGGETQYF
cdr3_nt: TGTGCCAGCAGTTCAGGGCTAGCGGGAGGAGAGACCCAGTACTTC
v_call: TRBV6-5
clone_size: many
j_call: TRBJ2-5
d_call: TRBD2

cdr3_aa: CASSLNIGQPQHF
cdr3_nt: TGTGCCAGCAGTCTCAATATAGGTCAGCCCCAGCATTTT
v_call: TRBV12-3/TRBV12-4
clone_size: .
j_call: TRBJ1-5
d_call: .

cdr3_aa: CASTSRQGSEKLFF
cdr3_nt: TGTGCCAGCACCTCCCGGCAGGGCAGTGAAAAACTGTTTTTT
v_call: TRBV6-5
clone_size: .
j_call: TRBJ1-4
d_call: .